A single sample is the source of the 21 T cell receptor beta chains below, sequenced in a study of shared clonotypes between healthy human individuals. Only in-frame clones appear in the TCRdb table, and some are missing; sequencing was by immunoSEQ multiplex PCR. The table shows some 500,000 clones, with roughly 95% occurring only once. Sequenced sample: naive CD4+ T cells sorted from blood. Subset described: CD45RA+ positively selected. The receptor source for this set is a woman aged 25 to 39 in good health.

This clone was counted between two and nine times. The V and J genes are TRBV28 and TRBJ1-5; D is undetermined. The V gene's germline CDR1 is MDHEN and CDR2 SYDVKM. This CDR3 spans 12 amino acids. Trimming shortened V by 3 bases and J by 9 bases, and 9 bases separated the two germline ends. CDR3 in amino acids: CASSFGSGPQHF. CDR3 DNA sequence: TGTGCCAGCAGTTTTGGGTCCGGGCCCCAGCATTTT.

The gene calls are TRBV6-4 and TRBJ1-1; 8 bases align to TRBD1. Germline CDR1 and CDR2: MRHNA and SNTAGT. V shed 6 bases, J shed 6 bases, and the junction held 6 bases outside the gene matches. This CDR3 comprises 13 residues. In nucleotides, the CDR3 is TGTGCCAGCAGGAAGGACAGGGTATCTGAAGCTTTCTTT. Translating it yields CASRKDRVSEAFF.

The genes are TRBV5-1 and TRBJ1-3, with 10 bases lining up with TRBD1. There are 18 residues in the CDR3. Germline V gene lookup returns CDR1 SGHRS and CDR2 YFSETQ. The V gene end was trimmed by 0 bases and the J gene end by 4 bases; junction bases not matched to a gene: 10. The CDR3 DNA reads TGCGCCAGCAGCTTGGGATCGGGGACAGGGGATTACGGAAACACCATATATTTT. Translation: CASSLGSGTGDYGNTIYF.

The table lists this clone with a count of one. The rearrangement uses TRBV6-5 and TRBJ1-1; D is ambiguous. CDR3 length: 14 amino acids. The germline gives CDR1 MNHEY, CDR2 SVGAGI. V was cut by 0 bases and J by 3 bases, with 8 bases left in between. The CDR3 loop reads CASSYSNSHTEAFF. Written as DNA, the CDR3 is TGTGCCAGCAGTTACTCGAATAGCCACACTGAAGCTTTCTTT.

This clone has a single count. The chain joins TRBV10-2 to TRBJ2-7, with TRBD1 as a possible D gene (5 bases). V shed 8 bases and J shed 3 bases, with 8 bases lying between them. This CDR3 has 11 residues. Germline values: CDR1 WSHSY, CDR2 SAAADI. The CDR3 nucleotides read TGCGCCAGCGGGGCCCACTACGAGCAGTACTTC. It codes for CASGAHYEQYF.

The V call is TRBV7-9, the J call TRBJ1-4; the D is unclear. This CDR3 spans 14 amino acids. Trimming took off 1 base at V and 8 bases at J, with 11 bases between the two ends. CDR1 is SEHNR and CDR2 is FQNEAQ in the germline V gene (reference sequence). CDR3 nucleotide sequence: TGTGCCAGCAGCTTAGGCGCAGGCGGCGAAAAACTGTTTTTT. Its translation: CASSLGAGGEKLFF.

This chain joins TRBV5-4 and TRBJ2-5; maybe TRBD2 (5 bases). CDR1 and CDR2 (germline): SGHNT, YYREEE (reference sequence). The V and J ends lost 4 bases and 3 bases respectively, with 10 bases between them. This CDR3 spans 13 amino acids. DNA of the CDR3: TGTGCCAGCAGCCTCGGGATTGAAGAGACCCAGTACTTC. Its translation is CASSLGIEETQYF.

The genes are TRBV5-1 and TRBJ2-5; no reliable D call. The CDR3 has 15 amino acids. In germline, CDR1 is SGHRS, CDR2 YFSETQ. Between the trimmed V and J ends, which lost 0 bases and 1 base, there was a span of 10 bases. CDR3 nucleotides: TGCGCCAGCAGCTTGGCCAGGACGGCCCAAGAGACCCAGTACTTC. Residues: CASSLARTAQETQYF. Full variable domain (remainder filled in from reference TRBV5-1 and TRBJ2-5): KAGVTQTPRYLIKTRGQQVTLSCSPISGHRSVSWYQQTPGQGLQFLFEYFSETQRNKGNFPGRFSGRQFSNSRSEMNVSTLELGDSALYLCASSLARTAQETQYFGPGTRLLVL.

The sample holds one count of this clone. V gene TRBV12-2 combines with J gene TRBJ2-1. TRBV12-2 corresponds to a pseudogene. The CDR3 runs 15 residues. CDR3 nucleotides: TGTGCAAGTCGCTTAGCGGCAAATCTACACAATGAGCAGTTCTTC. This translates into CASRLAANLHNEQFF.

The rearrangement joins TRBV14 to TRBJ2-7, with 7 bases matching TRBD2. Germline V CDR1 and CDR2: SGHDN, FVKESK. This CDR3 is 16 amino acids long. J lost 3 bases, V lost 1 base, and 9 bases had no gene match. This CDR3 reads CASSQVGGSGIYEQYF. Here the CDR3 DNA reads TGTGCCAGCAGCCAAGTCGGCGGGAGTGGGATCTACGAGCAGTACTTC.

V is TRBV30 and J is TRBJ2-7; 13 nucleotides line up with TRBD2. V lost 0 bases to trimming and J lost 7 bases; unmatched junction nucleotides: 12. This CDR3 contains 17 residues. From germline, CDR1 is GTSNPN and CDR2 SVGIG (reference sequence). The chain's CDR3 is CAWSVQWTSGRAREQYF. In nucleotides, the CDR3 is TGTGCCTGGAGTGTACAATGGACTAGCGGGAGAGCGCGGGAGCAGTACTTC. Full variable domain (rest looked up from reference TRBV30 and TRBJ2-7): SQTIHQWPATLVQPVGSPLSLECTVEGTSNPNLYWYRQAAGRGLQLLFYSVGIGQISSEVPQNLSASRPQDRQFILSSKKLLLSDSGFYLCAWSVQWTSGRAREQYFGPGTRLTVT.

This clone was detected once. The chain has TRBV2 and TRBJ2-2, with D possibly matching TRBD2 (6 bases). The V end was cut by 4 bases, the J end by 2 bases, with 11 bases between. This CDR3 comprises 15 residues. Germline V gives CDR1 SNHLY, CDR2 FYNNEI. This chain's CDR3 is CASSAGLKNTGELFF. CDR3 DNA sequence: TGTGCCAGCAGTGCCGGACTAAAAAACACCGGGGAGCTGTTTTTT.

The J gene is TRBJ2-3, the V gene TRBV11-3, with TRBD2 matching 8 bases. Germline-derived CDR1 and CDR2 are SGHNT and YENEEA. There are 17 residues in the CDR3. The junction had 11 bases not matched to a gene; V was cut back by 2 bases and J by 4 bases. The CDR3 sequence is CASSLSGREAAADTQYF. CDR3 in DNA: TGTGCCAGCAGCTTAAGTGGGCGGGAGGCGGCAGCAGATACGCAGTATTTT. The complete variable domain, with remaining parts taken from reference TRBV11-3 and TRBJ2-3, reads EAGVVQSPRYKIIEKKQPVAFWCNPISGHNTLYWYLQNLGQGPELLIRYENEEAVDDSQLPKDRFSAERLKGVDSTLKIQPAELGDSAVYLCASSLSGREAAADTQYFGPGTRLTVL.

The chain links TRBV15 to TRBJ2-7, with D possibly being TRBD2 (7 bases). V lost 0 bases and J lost 2, with 17 bases in between. The CDR3 runs 17 residues. CDR1 is LNHNV and CDR2 is YYDKDF in the germline V gene (reference sequence). The DNA for the CDR3 is TGTGCCACCAGCAGAGATGGCGGGGGCGGCCTACCCTACGAGCAGTACTTC. Amino acid sequence: CATSRDGGGGLPYEQYF. The full variable domain, in which reference TRBV15 and TRBJ2-7 provide the parts outside the CDR3, is DAMVIQNPRYQVTQFGKPVTLSCSQTLNHNVMYWYQQKSSQAPKLLFHYYDKDFNNEADTPDNFQSRRPNTSFCFLDIRSPGLGDTAMYLCATSRDGGGGLPYEQYFGPGTRLTVT.

The chain links TRBV27 to TRBJ2-1; 9 nucleotides line up with TRBD1. The germline CDR1 and CDR2 sequences are MNHEY and SMNVEV (reference sequence). Trimming at V came to 3 bases and at J to 14 bases, leaving 11 bases not matched to a gene. This CDR3 contains 14 residues. The CDR3 nucleotides read TGTGCCAGCAGTTTGAAGGGACAGGGCACCGGAAAGTTCTTC. Its translation: CASSLKGQGTGKFF.

This chain uses TRBV18 with TRBJ1-1, with 8 bases lining up with TRBD1. J was trimmed by 7 bases and V by 3 bases; bases with no gene match: 1. CDR1 and CDR2 (germline): KGHSH, LQKENI. This CDR3 has 12 residues. Written as DNA, the CDR3 is TGTGCCAGCTCACCTGGACAGGGTGAAGCTTTCTTT. Translation: CASSPGQGEAFF.

This chain connects TRBV7-2 to TRBJ2-7; TRBD1 or TRBD2 may be the D gene (5 bases each). The CDR3 is 15 amino acids. V lost 0 bases to trimming and J lost 0 bases, with 9 bases between them. Germline lookup yields CDR1 SGHTA and CDR2 FQGNSA. Written as DNA, the CDR3 is TGTGCCAGCAGCTTAGCCCACGGGACCTCCTACGAGCAGTACTTC. Protein product: CASSLAHGTSYEQYF.

The chain uses TRBV11-3 and TRBJ2-3; D perhaps matches TRBD1 (6 bases). This CDR3 contains 15 residues. Trimming left V 5 bases short and J 0 bases short, with 12 bases between. Germline CDR1 reads SGHNT; CDR2 reads YENEEA. The CDR3 DNA reads as TGTGCCAGCAGCCCTGGACAGACTAGCACAGATACGCAGTATTTT. Amino acid sequence: CASSPGQTSTDTQYF.

The chain combines TRBV27 with TRBJ2-7; tentative D call: TRBD2 (6 bases). Trimming left V 6 bases short and J 2 bases short, with 17 bases between. The germline V gene has CDR1 MNHEY and CDR2 SMNVEV (reference sequence). There are 15 residues in the CDR3. The CDR3 protein is CASSTLATPPYEQYF. In nucleotides, the CDR3 is TGTGCCAGCAGCACACTAGCTACCCCGCCCTACGAGCAGTACTTC.

The chain has TRBV5-1 and TRBJ1-4; no clear D gene. Germline CDR1 reads SGHRS; CDR2 reads YFSETQ. The CDR3 totals 15 residues. V was clipped by 0 bases and J by 3 bases, with 9 bases between them. The CDR3 region is CASSLAEGPNEKLFF. CDR3 in DNA: TGCGCCAGCAGCTTGGCCGAGGGCCCTAATGAAAAACTGTTTTTT. Looking up the rest from reference TRBV5-1 and TRBJ1-4 gives the full variable domain: KAGVTQTPRYLIKTRGQQVTLSCSPISGHRSVSWYQQTPGQGLQFLFEYFSETQRNKGNFPGRFSGRQFSNSRSEMNVSTLELGDSALYLCASSLAEGPNEKLFFGSGTQLSVL.

The chain combines TRBV5-4 with TRBJ2-2; D possibly matches TRBD1 or TRBD2 (5 bases each). This CDR3 spans 14 amino acids. V was pared by 1 base and J by 7 bases, with 11 bases between. Germline-derived CDR1 and CDR2 are SGHNT and YYREEE (reference sequence). The DNA for the CDR3 is TGTGCCAGCAGCTTGTGGGGGAGACACGGGGAGCTGTTTTTT. It translates to CASSLWGRHGELFF.